These 26 T cell receptor beta chains share one sample of origin, sequenced in a study of blood T cells in healthy people across ages. A sample-barcoded 5' primer and a J-beta primer mix were used in a second PCR of roughly 7 to 12 cycles. Using its own MiXCR run on the 5' RACE reads, TCRdb lists one record per CDR3 protein. The sample records 2 million or so distinct CDR3 sequences, around 50% being singletons. The sample taken for sequencing was blood. The receptors derive from a woman in her forties in good health.

This clonotype has just a few counts. J is TRBJ2-3 and V is TRBV28, with 8 positions matching TRBD1. CDR3 length: 16 amino acids. Germline V lookup: CDR1 MDHEN, CDR2 SYDVKM. The V and J ends lost 5 bases and 0 bases, in that order; junction bases with no gene match: 7. This chain's CDR3 is CASSPGQVLSTDTQYF. In DNA form, the CDR3 reads TGTGCCAGCAGTCCGGGACAGGTCTTAAGCACAGATACGCAGTATTTT.

This sequence joins TRBV7-9 and TRBJ1-6, with TRBD1 as a possible D gene (6 bases). CDR3 length: 15 residues. Germline V gene lookup returns CDR1 SEHNR and CDR2 FQNEAQ (reference sequence). V lost 8 bases, J lost 5 bases, and 16 bases lay in between. CDR3 sequence: CASVLRTDDNSPLHF. In DNA form, the CDR3 reads TGTGCCAGCGTCCTTCGGACAGATGATAATTCACCCCTCCACTTT.

This clonotype was recorded at least ten times. The CDR3 bases are TGCAGTGCTAGGAAAGGAGCGGGGACTCACCTAAGCCGGTACTACGAGCAGTACTTC. Translated, it gives CSARKGAGTHLSRYYEQYF. This sequence joins TRBV20-1 and TRBJ2-7, with 7 bases matching TRBD2. With V trimmed by 3 bases and J by 3 bases, 23 bases remained unmatched. Germline V CDR1 and CDR2: DFQATT, SNEGSKA (reference sequence). The CDR3 is 19 amino acids.

This chain joins TRBV4-3 and TRBJ1-5, with D perhaps TRBD1 (6 bases). CDR1 and CDR2 from the germline V gene are LGHNA and YSLEER. This CDR3 comprises 13 residues. V was trimmed by 6 bases and J by 7 bases, leaving 13 bases between them. Here the CDR3 DNA reads TGCGCCAGCAGTACAGGGACGGGGCAGCCCCAGCATTTT. Its protein is CASSTGTGQPQHF.

The rearrangement links TRBV12-3 or TRBV12-4 to TRBJ2-7; 11 nucleotides align to TRBD1. The J call may be mistaken, given a closer DNA end match to TRBJ2-5. The CDR3 covers 14 residues. The chain's CDR3 is CASNGQGAAETQYF. CDR3 coding DNA: TGTGCCAGCAATGGACAGGGGGCGGCTGAGACCCAGTACTTC.

The V call is TRBV28, the J call TRBJ2-5; 7 bases map to TRBD2. Looked up from germline, CDR1 is MDHEN and CDR2 is SYDVKM. The CDR3 covers 16 residues. The J segment lost 5 bases and the V segment lost 3 bases, leaving 12 bases of the junction unmatched. As DNA, the CDR3 is TGTGCCAGCAGTTTTGGAGCGGGGCGCTACCCGGAGACCCAGTACTTC. Residues: CASSFGAGRYPETQYF. The complete variable domain, with remaining parts taken from reference TRBV28 and TRBJ2-5, reads DVKVTQSSRYLVKRTGEKVFLECVQDMDHENMFWYRQDPGLGLRLIYFSYDVKMKEKGDIPEGYSVSREKKERFSLILESASTNQTSMYLCASSFGAGRYPETQYFGPGTRLLVL.

V usage is TRBV7-9 and J usage is TRBJ2-7; 8 bases are shared with TRBD1. The CDR3 has 14 amino acids. The V gene end was trimmed by 5 bases and the J gene end by 3 bases; junction bases not matched to a gene: 6. Germline assignment: CDR1 SEHNR and CDR2 FQNEAQ (reference sequence). The CDR3 sequence is CASSDTGQGYEQYF. CDR3 sequence (DNA): TGTGCCAGCAGCGATACCGGACAGGGCTACGAGCAGTACTTC.

The J gene is TRBJ2-1, the V gene TRBV9; D not resolved. The CDR3 runs 15 residues. Germline CDR1 SGDLS, CDR2 YYNGEE. Deletions cut 4 bases from V and 6 bases from J, with 17 bases between. DNA for the CDR3: TGTGCCAGCAGCCCCCCTACCTCAGCGTCCAATGAGCAGTTCTTC. Protein: CASSPPTSASNEQFF. Full variable domain (rest looked up from reference TRBV9 and TRBJ2-1): DSGVTQTPKHLITATGQRVTLRCSPRSGDLSVYWYQQSLDQGLQFLIQYYNGEERAKGNILERFSAQQFPDLHSELNLSSLELGDSALYFCASSPPTSASNEQFFGPGTRLTVL.

In the case of this clonotype: A junction end diverges from the germline sequence, so it may reflect a read error. The chain carries TRBV5-1 and TRBJ2-2; D not certain. CDR3 length: 16 residues. CDR1 is SGHRS, CDR2 YFSETQ, per germline. The CDR3 protein is CASSLTSSSNTGELFF. As DNA, the CDR3 is TGCGCCAGCAGCCTGACGAGTAGTTCGAATACCGGGGAGCTGTTTTTT.

The chain combines TRBV4-1 with TRBJ1-2; tentative D call: TRBD1 (6 bases). The V end lost 1 base, the J end lost 7 bases, and 16 bases lay between the germline ends. Germline V gene sequence: CDR1 MGHRA, CDR2 YSYEKL. The CDR3 is 15 amino acids. The CDR3 here is CASSQAGGRLTGYTF. The CDR3 bases are TGCGCCAGCAGCCAAGCCGGGGGGCGCTTGACTGGCTACACCTTC.

This rearrangement joins TRBV12-3 or TRBV12-4 to TRBJ2-4, with 9 bases identical to TRBD1. V lost 5 bases and J lost 13; bases outside the gene matches: 12. The CDR3 has 14 amino acids. CDR3 sequence (DNA): TGTGCCAGCAGTCTAGGGACAGGGAGGACTGGGCAGTACTTC. Translated: CASSLGTGRTGQYF.

This clonotype was observed a handful of times. In DNA form, the CDR3 reads TGCAGTGCGCCCCCGCGGGGGGGAGAGACCCAGTACTTC. It specifies CSAPPRGGETQYF. The rearrangement links TRBV20-1 to TRBJ2-5, with TRBD2 identical over 9 bases. This CDR3 is 13 amino acids long. V trimming: 6 bases; J trimming: 4 bases; junction bases outside the gene matches: 6. CDR1 and CDR2 from the germline V gene are DFQATT and SNEGSKA (reference sequence).

The rearrangement joins TRBV28 to TRBJ1-5; a possible D gene is TRBD1 (5 bases). Germline values: CDR1 MDHEN, CDR2 SYDVKM. The V and J ends lost 1 base and 6 bases respectively, with 16 bases between them. The CDR3 loop spans 16 amino acids. As DNA, the CDR3 is TGTGCCAGCAGTTTATTCACAGGCCTCGGGGGTCAGCCCCAGCATTTT. Amino acid sequence: CASSLFTGLGGQPQHF.

The chain is built from TRBV4-3 and TRBJ2-7; D possibly corresponds to TRBD1 (6 bases). The CDR3 has 15 residues. The germline V gene encodes CDR1 LGHNA and CDR2 YSLEER. The ends were cut back, 0 bases at V and 2 bases at J, with 11 bases in the middle. The DNA for the CDR3 is TGCGCCAGCAGCCAAGAATGGGGGCCCCCCTACGAGCAGTACTTC. It yields the protein CASSQEWGPPYEQYF.

This sequence joins TRBV15 and TRBJ2-5; 8 nucleotides match TRBD1. The germline V gene encodes CDR1 LNHNV and CDR2 YYDKDF (reference sequence). The CDR3 contains 18 residues. The V segment lost 0 bases and the J segment 3 bases; nucleotides outside the gene matches: 12. The CDR3 sequence is CATSRDSPTTGVEETQYF. The CDR3 DNA sequence: TGTGCCACCAGCAGAGATTCCCCCACGACAGGGGTCGAAGAGACCCAGTACTTC. Drawing the rest from reference TRBV15 and TRBJ2-5, the complete variable domain is DAMVIQNPRYQVTQFGKPVTLSCSQTLNHNVMYWYQQKSSQAPKLLFHYYDKDFNNEADTPDNFQSRRPNTSFCFLDIRSPGLGDTAMYLCATSRDSPTTGVEETQYFGPGTRLLVL.

The chain employs TRBV24-1 and TRBJ2-1; D is undetermined. The V end lost 9 bases, the J end lost 2 bases, and 10 bases lay between the germline ends. The CDR3 has 13 residues. Germline assignment: CDR1 KGHDR and CDR2 SFDVKD. The CDR3 DNA reads as TGTGCCACCCAAGGCGGCCCCTACAATGAGCAGTTCTTC. Protein sequence: CATQGGPYNEQFF.

The chain has TRBV4-2 and TRBJ2-1, with 7 bases lining up with TRBD2. From germline, CDR1 is LGHNA and CDR2 YNFKEQ. J was trimmed by 6 bases and V by 0 bases; bases with no gene match: 11. This CDR3 comprises 17 residues. CDR3 in DNA: TGTGCCAGCAGCCAAGATCTAGGTAGCGGGCTCCTCAATGAGCAGTTCTTC. It encodes CASSQDLGSGLLNEQFF.

This chain joins TRBV7-8 and TRBJ1-2; maybe TRBD1 (6 bases). Between the trimmed V and J ends, which lost 3 bases and 1 base, there was a span of 18 bases. Per germline, CDR1 SGHVS and CDR2 FQNEAQ. The CDR3 consists of 17 residues. CDR3 DNA: TGTGCCAGCAGCTTTGGACAGCCTCCCCCAAATAACTATGGCTACACCTTC. It specifies CASSFGQPPPNNYGYTF.

CDR3 in amino acids: CASSGARGRGYGYTF. CDR3 bases: TGTGCCAGCAGTGGGGCCCGAGGCCGAGGCTATGGCTACACCTTC. The chain has TRBV2 and TRBJ1-2; no clear D gene. CDR1 SNHLY and CDR2 FYNNEI come from the germline V gene. V was cut by 4 bases and J by 4 bases, with 16 bases left in between. The CDR3 is made up of 15 amino acids. The whole variable domain, filled in from reference TRBV2 and TRBJ1-2, reads EPEVTQTPSHQVTQMGQEVILRCVPISNHLYFYWYRQILGQKVEFLVSFYNNEISEKSEIFDDQFSVERPDGSNFTLKIRSTKLEDSAMYFCASSGARGRGYGYTFGSGTRLTVV.

In its sample, this clonotype was seen a few times. The chain has TRBV7-6 and TRBJ2-3; D possibly corresponds to TRBD2 (5 bases). Trimming shortened V by 4 bases and J by 0 bases, and 17 bases separated the two germline ends. CDR1 is SGHVS and CDR2 is FNYEAQ in the germline V gene. The CDR3 loop spans 17 amino acids. The CDR3 nucleotides read TGTGCCAGCAGCTCCCAAGGACTGGCGGAAAGCACAGATACGCAGTATTTT. This encodes CASSSQGLAESTDTQYF.

The chain is built from TRBV27 and TRBJ2-2, with D possibly TRBD2 on 6 matching bases. Germline CDR1 and CDR2: MNHEY and SMNVEV (reference sequence). The CDR3 sequence is 13 residues long. V dropped 6 bases and J dropped 5 bases, with 10 bases sitting between them. The CDR3 nucleotides read TGTGCCAGCAGGCGGGGACCGACCGGGGAGCTGTTTTTT. Translating it yields CASRRGPTGELFF.

The gene calls are TRBV7-9 and TRBJ1-5, with D possibly being TRBD1 (5 bases). The CDR3 covers 14 residues. V shed 2 bases and J shed 4 bases, with 9 bases lying between them. CDR1 and CDR2 (germline): SEHNR, FQNEAQ (reference sequence). The DNA of the CDR3 is TGTGCCAGCAGCTTAACCGCAGGGAATCAGCCCCAGCATTTT. This gives the protein CASSLTAGNQPQHF.

J is TRBJ2-5 and V is TRBV7-3, with D unclear. The CDR3 spans 13 residues. Germline V gives CDR1 SGHTA, CDR2 FQGTGA. V lost 3 bases, J lost 5 bases, and 10 bases lay in between. The CDR3 DNA follows: TGTGCCAGCAGCTTTTCAAAGGATGAGACCCAGTACTTC. It encodes CASSFSKDETQYF.

There are a few counts of this clonotype. The V and J genes are TRBV5-1 and TRBJ2-5; 10 bases fit TRBD1. Trimming cost V 1 base and J 6 bases; bases outside gene matches: 15. The CDR3 consists of 18 residues. Germline loops: CDR1 SGHRS, CDR2 YFSETQ. The CDR3 nucleotides read TGCGCCAGCAGCTTGAGGCCGATGACAGGGGGCGCGTTGAAGACCCAGTACTTC. Protein sequence: CASSLRPMTGGALKTQYF.

The genes are TRBV28 and TRBJ2-7; 7 positions agree with TRBD1. Trimming cost V 3 bases and J 0 bases; bases outside gene matches: 8. The CDR3 runs 16 residues. Per germline, CDR1 MDHEN and CDR2 SYDVKM. The CDR3 DNA reads as TGTGCCAGCAGTTTCCCCGGACAGGTCAGCTCCTACGAGCAGTACTTC. Translating it yields CASSFPGQVSSYEQYF.

The chain has TRBV5-1 and TRBJ1-2; tentatively, D is TRBD1 (5 bases). V was pared by 0 bases and J by 5 bases, with 14 bases between. Germline assignment: CDR1 SGHRS and CDR2 YFSETQ. This CDR3 comprises 15 residues. The CDR3 sequence: CASSLAGLEGYGYTF. The DNA for the CDR3 is TGCGCCAGCAGCTTGGCCGGCTTGGAGGGGTATGGCTACACCTTC.